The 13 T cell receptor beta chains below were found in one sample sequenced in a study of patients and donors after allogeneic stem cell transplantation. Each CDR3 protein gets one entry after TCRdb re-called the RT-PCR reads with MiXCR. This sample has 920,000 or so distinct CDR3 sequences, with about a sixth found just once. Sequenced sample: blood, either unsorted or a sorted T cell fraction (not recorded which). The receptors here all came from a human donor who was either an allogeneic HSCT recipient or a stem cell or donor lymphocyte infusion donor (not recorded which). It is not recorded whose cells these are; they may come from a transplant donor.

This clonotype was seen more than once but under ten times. The chain's CDR3 is CASTIRVGDYSGELFF. The DNA for the CDR3 is TGTGCCAGCACCATACGGGTGGGAGATTACTCCGGGGAGCTGTTTTTT. The chain employs TRBV6-1 and TRBJ2-2; possible D gene TRBD2, 5 bases. The CDR3 covers 16 residues. The germline V gene has CDR1 MNHNS and CDR2 SASEGT. Trimming removed 7 bases at V and 6 bases at J, with 21 bases between.

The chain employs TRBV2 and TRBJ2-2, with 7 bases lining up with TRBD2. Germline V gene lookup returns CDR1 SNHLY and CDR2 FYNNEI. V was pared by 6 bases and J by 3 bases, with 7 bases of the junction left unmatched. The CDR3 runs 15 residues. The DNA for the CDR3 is TGTGCCAGCAGACGCGGGAGAGAGTACACCGGGGAGCTGTTTTTT. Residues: CASRRGREYTGELFF.

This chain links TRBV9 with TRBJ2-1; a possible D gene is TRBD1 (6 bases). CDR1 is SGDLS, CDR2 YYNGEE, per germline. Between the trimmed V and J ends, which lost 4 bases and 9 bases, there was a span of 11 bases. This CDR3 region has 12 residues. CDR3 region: CASSTSRGEQFF. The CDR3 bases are TGTGCCAGCAGCACCTCCAGGGGTGAGCAGTTCTTC.

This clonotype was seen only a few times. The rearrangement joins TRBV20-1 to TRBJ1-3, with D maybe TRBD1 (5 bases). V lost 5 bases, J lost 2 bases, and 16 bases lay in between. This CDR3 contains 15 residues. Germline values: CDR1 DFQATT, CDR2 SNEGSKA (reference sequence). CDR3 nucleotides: TGCAGTGCTCGTGGGCAGGGAGTACCTGGAAACACCATATATTTT. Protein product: CSARGQGVPGNTIYF.

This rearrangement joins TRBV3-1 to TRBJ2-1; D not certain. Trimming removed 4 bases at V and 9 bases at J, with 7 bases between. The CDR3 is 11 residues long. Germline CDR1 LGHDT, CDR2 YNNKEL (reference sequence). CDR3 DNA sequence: TGTGCCAGCAGCCGCAAGGGTGAGCAGTTCTTC. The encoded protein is CASSRKGEQFF.

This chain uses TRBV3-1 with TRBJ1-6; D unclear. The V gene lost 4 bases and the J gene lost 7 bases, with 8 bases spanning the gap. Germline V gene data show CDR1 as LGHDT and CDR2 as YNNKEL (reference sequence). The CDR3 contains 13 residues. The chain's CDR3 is CASSLLQNSPLHF. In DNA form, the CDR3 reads TGTGCCAGCAGCCTACTACAAAATTCACCCCTCCACTTT.

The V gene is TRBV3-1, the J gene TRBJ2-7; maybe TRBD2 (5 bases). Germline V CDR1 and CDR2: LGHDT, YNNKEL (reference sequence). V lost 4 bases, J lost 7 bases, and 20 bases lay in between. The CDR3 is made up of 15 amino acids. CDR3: CASSPYLEVAWEQYF. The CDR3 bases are TGTGCCAGCAGCCCCTATCTGGAGGTCGCCTGGGAGCAGTACTTC.

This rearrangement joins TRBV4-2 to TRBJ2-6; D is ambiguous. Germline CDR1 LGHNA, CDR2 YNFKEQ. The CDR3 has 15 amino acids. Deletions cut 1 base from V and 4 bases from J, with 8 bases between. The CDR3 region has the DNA TGTGCCAGCAGCCAAGGCTTGGGAGGGGCCAACGTCCTGACTTTC. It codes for CASSQGLGGANVLTF.

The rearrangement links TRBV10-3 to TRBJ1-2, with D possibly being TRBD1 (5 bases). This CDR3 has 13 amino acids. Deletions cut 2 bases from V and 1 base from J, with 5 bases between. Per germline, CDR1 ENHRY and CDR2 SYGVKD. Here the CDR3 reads CAISEDSNYGYTF. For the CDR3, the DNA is TGTGCCATCAGTGAGGACAGTAACTATGGCTACACCTTC.

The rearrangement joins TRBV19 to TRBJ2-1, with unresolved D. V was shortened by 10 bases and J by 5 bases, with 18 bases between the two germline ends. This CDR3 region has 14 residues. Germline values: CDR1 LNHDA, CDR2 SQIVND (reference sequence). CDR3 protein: CATSSWQAHNEQFF. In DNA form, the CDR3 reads TGTGCCACCTCATCCTGGCAAGCCCACAATGAGCAGTTCTTC. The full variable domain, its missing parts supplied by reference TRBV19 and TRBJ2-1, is DGGITQSPKYLFRKEGQNVTLSCEQNLNHDAMYWYRQDPGQGLRLIYYSQIVNDFQKGDIAEGYSVSREKKESFPLTVTSAQKNPTAFYLCATSSWQAHNEQFFGPGTRLTVL.

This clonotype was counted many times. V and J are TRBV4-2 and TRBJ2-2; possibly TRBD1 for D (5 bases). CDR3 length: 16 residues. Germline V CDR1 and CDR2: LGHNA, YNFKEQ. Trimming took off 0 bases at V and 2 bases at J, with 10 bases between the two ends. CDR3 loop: CASSQDQGRNTGELFF. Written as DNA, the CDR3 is TGTGCCAGCAGCCAAGATCAGGGTCGAAACACCGGGGAGCTGTTTTTT.

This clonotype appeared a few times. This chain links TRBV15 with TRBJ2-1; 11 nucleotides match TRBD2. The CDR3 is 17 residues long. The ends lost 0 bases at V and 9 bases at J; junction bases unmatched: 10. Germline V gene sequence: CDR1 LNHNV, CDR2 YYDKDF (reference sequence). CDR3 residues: CATSRDRVAGGLGEQFF. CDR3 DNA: TGTGCCACCAGCAGAGATCGGGTAGCGGGGGGGCTGGGTGAGCAGTTCTTC. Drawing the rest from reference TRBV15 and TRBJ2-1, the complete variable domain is DAMVIQNPRYQVTQFGKPVTLSCSQTLNHNVMYWYQQKSSQAPKLLFHYYDKDFNNEADTPDNFQSRRPNTSFCFLDIRSPGLGDTAMYLCATSRDRVAGGLGEQFFGPGTRLTVL.

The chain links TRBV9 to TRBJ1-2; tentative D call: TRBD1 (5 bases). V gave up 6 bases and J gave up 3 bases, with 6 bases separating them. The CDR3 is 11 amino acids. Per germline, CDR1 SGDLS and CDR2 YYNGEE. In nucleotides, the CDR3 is TGTGCCAGCACAGGGTACTATGGCTACACCTTC. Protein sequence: CASTGYYGYTF.